What follows are 27 T cell receptor beta chains derived from one specimen sequenced in a study of T cells after yellow fever vaccination. TCRdb re-derived calls from the 5' RACE reads in MiXCR, one entry per CDR3 protein. The sample includes about 300,000 distinct CDR3 sequences, roughly 4.3% of them seen just once. The specimen was PBMCs, collected 5 days after the yellow fever booster vaccination. All receptors derive from a man aged 18 to 30 who received the YFV17D yellow fever vaccine.

This clonotype was detected many times. The V gene is TRBV29-1, the J gene TRBJ1-3, with D unclear. Looked up from germline, CDR1 is SQVTM and CDR2 is ANQGSEA. This CDR3 has 14 residues. V was clipped by 6 bases and J by 4 bases, with 16 bases between them. In DNA form, the CDR3 reads TGCAGCGTCTCCAGAACCGGGTCCGGAAACACCATATATTTT. This encodes CSVSRTGSGNTIYF.

This clonotype appeared a few times. The chain uses TRBV6-1 and TRBJ1-5; a weak D match, TRBD1 (6 bases). V was shortened by 1 base and J by 7 bases, with 14 bases between the two germline ends. Germline loops: CDR1 MNHNS, CDR2 SASEGT. The CDR3 is 15 amino acids. CDR3 sequence: CASSEERGRGQPQHF. CDR3 coding DNA: TGTGCCAGCAGTGAAGAGAGGGGGAGAGGCCAGCCCCAGCATTTT.

The sample holds a few counts of this clonotype. The genes are TRBV10-1 and TRBJ1-1; D might be TRBD1 (5 bases). The CDR3 extends over 14 amino acids. Germline-derived CDR1 and CDR2 are WNHNN and SYGVQD (reference sequence). Deletions cut 6 bases from V and 5 bases from J, with 16 bases between. The CDR3 here is CASSYKRGGTEAFF. The CDR3 DNA is TGCGCCAGCAGCTATAAGAGGGGCGGAACTGAAGCTTTCTTT.

This clonotype came up a few times. The rearrangement joins TRBV7-9 to TRBJ1-2; no firm D call. Trimming left V 5 bases short and J 2 bases short, with 9 bases between. The CDR3 is 13 residues long. Germline loops: CDR1 SEHNR, CDR2 FQNEAQ (reference sequence). Here the CDR3 DNA reads TGTGCCAGCAGCGGACCCTCAAACTATGGCTACACCTTC. Its translation: CASSGPSNYGYTF.

This clonotype was picked up a small number of times. This chain links TRBV5-1 with TRBJ1-1, with D unresolved. Trimming took 1 base from V and 0 from J, leaving 13 bases between them. Germline CDR1 is SGHRS and CDR2 is YFSETQ. This CDR3 contains 16 residues. The chain's CDR3 is CASSLLAKHLNTEAFF. In DNA, the CDR3 is TGCGCCAGCAGCTTGTTGGCGAAGCACCTGAACACTGAAGCTTTCTTT.

The chain employs TRBV6-5 and TRBJ2-1; 10 bases align to TRBD2. The CDR3 sequence is 15 residues long. V shed 5 bases and J 4 bases; nucleotides not matched to a gene: 5. Germline CDR1 reads MNHEY; CDR2 reads SVGAGI. In DNA form, the CDR3 reads TGTGCCAGCAGTAAACTAGCGGGGAGGTACAATGAGCAGTTCTTC. Translation gives CASSKLAGRYNEQFF.

The chain is built from TRBV11-1 and TRBJ2-7, with TRBD2 identical over 7 bases. Germline-derived CDR1 and CDR2 are SGHAT and FQDESV (reference sequence). The CDR3 has 16 amino acids. V lost 5 bases to trimming and J lost 2 bases; unmatched junction nucleotides: 12. The CDR3 here is CASSRWGGMGTYEQYV. CDR3 coding DNA: TGTGCCAGCAGCCGATGGGGAGGGATGGGGACCTACGAGCAGTACGTC.

There are many counts of this clonotype. The chain uses TRBV12-3 or TRBV12-4 and TRBJ2-3, with D unresolved. The CDR3 loop spans 13 amino acids. V shed 6 bases and J shed 2 bases, with 9 bases lying between them. CDR3 DNA sequence: TGTGCCAGCAGCCCTTCGGTCACAGATACGCAGTATTTT. This encodes CASSPSVTDTQYF.

This clonotype was recorded many times. The V call is TRBV20-1, the J call TRBJ2-2; perhaps TRBD1 as D (6 bases). The V end was cut by 0 bases, the J end by 2 bases, with 13 bases between. Per the germline V gene, CDR1 is DFQATT and CDR2 is SNEGSKA (reference sequence). This CDR3 has 16 residues. CDR3 bases: TGCAGTGCTAGAGATCTCGGACAGCCAAACACCGGGGAGCTGTTTTTT. Translating it yields CSARDLGQPNTGELFF.

CDR3 amino acids: CASSQDRGRDTEAFF. The CDR3 DNA is TGTGCCAGCAGCCAAGACAGGGGAAGAGACACTGAAGCTTTCTTT. The chain has TRBV3-1 and TRBJ1-1; a possible D gene is TRBD1 (6 bases). Germline V gives CDR1 LGHDT, CDR2 YNNKEL (reference sequence). The length of the CDR3 is 15 residues. V was shortened by 0 bases and J by 3 bases, with 11 bases between the two germline ends.

The CDR3 reads CASSLAASGGANEQFF. For the CDR3, the DNA is TGCGCCAGCAGCTTGGCGGCTAGCGGGGGGGCAAATGAGCAGTTCTTC. The chain employs TRBV5-1 and TRBJ2-1; 12 bases map to TRBD2. Unmatched junction bases numbered 5, after V lost 0 bases and J lost 7 bases. CDR1 is SGHRS, CDR2 YFSETQ, per germline. The CDR3 covers 16 residues.

This clonotype has just a few counts. The gene calls are TRBV7-2 and TRBJ2-1, with 8 bases identical to TRBD1. With 4 bases clipped from V and 15 bases from J, the junction kept 5 bases outside the gene matches. CDR1 and CDR2 from the germline V gene are SGHTA and FQGNSA. The CDR3 is 11 amino acids. CDR3: CASSSTGGRFF. The CDR3 DNA sequence: TGTGCCAGCAGCTCTACAGGGGGGCGGTTCTTC.

The chain employs TRBV5-1 and TRBJ1-1; D is possibly TRBD1 (5 bases). Germline V gene data show CDR1 as SGHRS and CDR2 as YFSETQ. This CDR3 contains 13 residues. V lost 6 bases and J lost 2, with 11 bases in between. The CDR3 loop reads CASTEGTNTEAFF. For the CDR3, the DNA is TGCGCCAGCACGGAAGGGACTAACACTGAAGCTTTCTTT.

This clonotype was counted many times. The V and J genes are TRBV4-2 and TRBJ2-5; 7 bases fit TRBD1. There are 16 residues in the CDR3. V gave up 5 bases and J gave up 1 base; unmatched junction bases: 10. CDR1 is LGHNA and CDR2 is YNFKEQ in the germline V gene. The CDR3 loop is CASSTRDSRFQETQYF. CDR3 nucleotides: TGTGCCAGCAGCACTCGGGACAGCCGGTTCCAAGAGACCCAGTACTTC.

As to this clonotype: One end of the junction fails to match germline, which may point to a read error. The rearrangement links TRBV19 to TRBJ1-1; D is possibly TRBD1 (5 bases). Germline V CDR1 and CDR2: LNHDA, SQIVND (reference sequence). The CDR3 is 15 amino acids. For the CDR3, the DNA is TGTGCCACCACCGTTGGGGCGAGAGTGAACACTGTAGCTTTCTTT. Its translation: CATTVGARVNTVAFF.

The gene calls are TRBV18 and TRBJ1-1; TRBD1 matches at 9 bases. Germline CDR1 KGHSH, CDR2 LQKENI. Trimming at V came to 5 bases and at J to 3 bases, leaving 16 bases not matched to a gene. The CDR3 is 18 residues long. The CDR3 coding sequence is TGTGCCAGCTCAGCGTATATACCGGGACAGGGAGAGGACACTGAAGCTTTCTTT. It is translated as CASSAYIPGQGEDTEAFF.

The chain couples TRBV7-9 to TRBJ2-1, with D perhaps being TRBD1 or TRBD2 (5 bases each). Germline lookup yields CDR1 SEHNR and CDR2 FQNEAQ (reference sequence). With 5 bases removed from V and 8 bases from J, the gap between germline ends came to 16 bases. CDR3 size: 14 residues. CDR3 region: CASSVRDRRDEQFF. As DNA, the CDR3 is TGTGCCAGCAGCGTCCGGGACCGTAGGGATGAGCAGTTCTTC.

The rearrangement joins TRBV3-1 to TRBJ1-5; 8 positions agree with TRBD1. The CDR3 contains 14 residues. Germline V gives CDR1 LGHDT, CDR2 YNNKEL (reference sequence). Germline trimming cut 6 bases from V and 6 bases from J; bases unmatched to any gene: 7. The CDR3 DNA reads TGTGCCAGCAGTGGACAGGGAGCAACTCAGCCCCAGCATTTT. This translates into CASSGQGATQPQHF.

V gene TRBV28 combines with J gene TRBJ1-5; D not certain. The V and J ends lost 5 bases and 4 bases respectively, with 15 bases between them. CDR1 and CDR2 from the germline V gene are MDHEN and SYDVKM. This CDR3 contains 15 residues. The CDR3 region is CASSPPVPRNQPQHF. For the CDR3, the DNA is TGTGCCAGCAGTCCCCCAGTTCCACGGAATCAGCCCCAGCATTTT. Based on the CDR3 plus reference TRBV28 and TRBJ1-5, the full variable domain is DVKVTQSSRYLVKRTGEKVFLECVQDMDHENMFWYRQDPGLGLRLIYFSYDVKMKEKGDIPEGYSVSREKKERFSLILESASTNQTSMYLCASSPPVPRNQPQHFGDGTRLSIL.

This chain joins TRBV5-1 and TRBJ1-1; 9 bases are shared with TRBD1. Trimming cost V 3 bases and J 5 bases; bases outside gene matches: 8. Germline V lookup: CDR1 SGHRS, CDR2 YFSETQ. The CDR3 has 15 residues. CDR3 nucleotides: TGCGCCAGCAGCTCCTTACAGGGGGCGAGTACTGAAGCTTTCTTT. The encoded protein is CASSSLQGASTEAFF.

The V gene is TRBV5-1, the J gene TRBJ2-1, with TRBD2 matching 8 bases. The CDR3 contains 12 residues. Germline V gene data show CDR1 as SGHRS and CDR2 as YFSETQ. Trimming removed 2 bases from V and 9 bases from J; junction bases left unmatched: 1. The CDR3 DNA follows: TGCGCCAGCAGCTTCGGGGGGGTTGAGCAGTTCTTC. Its protein product is CASSFGGVEQFF. The entire variable domain, with the rest obtained from reference TRBV5-1 and TRBJ2-1, is as follows: KAGVTQTPRYLIKTRGQQVTLSCSPISGHRSVSWYQQTPGQGLQFLFEYFSETQRNKGNFPGRFSGRQFSNSRSEMNVSTLELGDSALYLCASSFGGVEQFFGPGTRLTVL.

There are a few counts of this clonotype. The genes are TRBV4-3 and TRBJ1-4; 9 bases align to TRBD1. The junction had 6 bases not matched to a gene; V was cut back by 3 bases and J by 4 bases. Germline V lookup: CDR1 LGHNA, CDR2 YSLEER. This CDR3 region has 16 residues. The CDR3: CASSQRLGQGNEKLFF. The CDR3 coding sequence is TGCGCCAGCAGCCAGAGACTGGGACAGGGTAATGAAAAACTGTTTTTT.

This clonotype turned up a few times. The CDR3 reads CASSWGTPGYTF. For the CDR3, the DNA is TGTGCCAGCAGCTGGGGGACACCTGGCTACACCTTC. This chain joins TRBV7-9 and TRBJ1-2; D is possibly TRBD1 (6 bases). The germline V and J ends were trimmed by 4 bases and 7 bases, with 10 bases remaining between them. CDR1 and CDR2 (germline): SEHNR, FQNEAQ (reference sequence). CDR3 length: 12 amino acids.

The sample holds many counts of this clonotype. This chain connects TRBV4-3 to TRBJ2-5; D might be TRBD1 (5 bases). V dropped 0 bases and J dropped 4 bases, with 12 bases sitting between them. CDR1 is LGHNA, CDR2 YSLEER, per germline. CDR3 length: 15 amino acids. This CDR3 reads CASSQDPGRLETQYF. Written as DNA, the CDR3 is TGCGCCAGCAGCCAAGATCCAGGGCGTTTAGAGACCCAGTACTTC.

This clonotype was counted ten times or more. The chain carries TRBV5-1 and TRBJ1-5; TRBD1 might be the D (5 bases). V lost 3 bases and J lost 1, with 11 bases in between. Looked up from germline, CDR1 is SGHRS and CDR2 is YFSETQ. CDR3 length: 15 amino acids. This CDR3 reads CASSYGGLSNQPQHF. CDR3 sequence (DNA): TGCGCCAGCAGCTATGGGGGTTTGAGCAATCAGCCCCAGCATTTT.

This clonotype was detected many times. The chain carries TRBV3-1 and TRBJ1-3; TRBD1 matches 8 bases. This CDR3 has 15 amino acids. Trimming removed 6 bases from V and 2 bases from J; junction bases left unmatched: 6. The germline V gene has CDR1 LGHDT and CDR2 YNNKEL (reference sequence). CDR3 sequence: CASSLTGDAGNTIYF. The CDR3 coding sequence is TGTGCCAGCAGTCTGACAGGGGACGCTGGAAACACCATATATTTT.

This clonotype was recorded many times. V and J are TRBV20-1 and TRBJ1-5; the match to TRBD1 covers 9 bases. From germline, CDR1 is DFQATT and CDR2 SNEGSKA (reference sequence). V was pared by 6 bases and J by 7 bases, with 7 bases of the junction left unmatched. This CDR3 spans 13 amino acids. This CDR3 reads CSAGTGQGQPQHF. The CDR3 DNA follows: TGCAGTGCCGGCACGGGACAGGGCCAGCCCCAGCATTTT.